One sample yielded the 14 T cell receptor beta chains listed below, sequenced in a study of blood T cell repertoires in COVID-19 (dated by TCRdb to 2020 to 2022). The library was built by means of the immunoSEQ multiplex PCR assay. Imported from immuneACCESS, the table was reduced by TCRdb to in-frame sequences with V and J called. These copies leave out some clones; in studies compared against another copy, an unresolved V gene accounts for under half, and the cause of the remainder is not known. In all, the sample holds roughly 100,000 clones, and roughly nine tenths of those were seen once. The top ten clonotypes cover less than 6.5% of the sample. The specimen was peripheral blood. These receptors all stem from a human donor in a cohort sampled during active COVID-19.

The chain joins TRBV11-2 to TRBJ2-4, with D unresolved. The CDR3 is made up of 16 amino acids. Trimming removed 2 bases from V and 8 bases from J, with 19 bases in between. Germline CDR1 SGHAT, CDR2 FQNNGV. The CDR3 DNA sequence: TGTGCCAGCAGCTTATCCCGGCAACCTCTTGGAGACATTCAGTACTTC. This sequence encodes CASSLSRQPLGDIQYF. The full variable domain, completed using reference TRBV11-2 and TRBJ2-4, is EAGVAQSPRYKIIEKRQSVAFWCNPISGHATLYWYQQILGQGPKLLIQFQNNGVVDDSQLPKDRFSAERLKGVDSTLKIQPAKLEDSAVYLCASSLSRQPLGDIQYFGAGTRLSVL.

The chain uses TRBV11-2 and TRBJ2-2, with 10 nucleotides matching TRBD2. CDR3 size: 14 residues. V trimming: 2 bases; J trimming: 7 bases; junction bases outside the gene matches: 1. From germline, CDR1 is SGHAT and CDR2 FQNNGV. The CDR3 is CASSLLAGVGELFF. The CDR3 DNA follows: TGTGCCAGCAGCTTACTAGCGGGAGTCGGGGAGCTGTTTTTT.

This clone was recorded once. The gene calls are TRBV11-3 and TRBJ1-6; 8 bases are shared with TRBD1. Germline V CDR1 and CDR2: SGHNT, YENEEA. This CDR3 contains 15 residues. V gave up 4 bases and J gave up 7 bases; unmatched junction bases: 6. The CDR3 coding sequence is TGTGCCAGCAGCTCCCACAGGGGGTGGAATTCACCCCTCCACTTT. Its protein product is CASSSHRGWNSPLHF.

The chain combines TRBV3-1 (or the pseudogene TRBV3-2) with TRBJ1-3, with TRBD1 matching over 7 bases. CDR1 and CDR2 (germline): LGHDT, YNNKEL (reference sequence). Germline trimming cut 4 bases from V and 7 bases from J; bases unmatched to any gene: 7. There are 14 residues in the CDR3. CDR3 nucleotide sequence: TGTGCCAGCAGCCTACGGACAGGCTCTAACACCATATATTTT. Amino acid sequence: CASSLRTGSNTIYF.

The rearrangement links TRBV28 to TRBJ2-5, with D perhaps TRBD2 (5 bases). There are 14 residues in the CDR3. Trimming shortened V by 3 bases and J by 5 bases, and 13 bases separated the two germline ends. CDR1 and CDR2 from the germline V gene are MDHEN and SYDVKM. The CDR3 region has the DNA TGTGCCAGCAGTTTTCCGGCCCGAGGGGAGACCCAGTACTTC. Its protein product is CASSFPARGETQYF.

The chain carries TRBV6-5 and TRBJ1-2; D remains ambiguous. CDR3 size: 12 residues. Germline values: CDR1 MNHEY, CDR2 SVGAGI. V lost 5 bases and J 8 bases, leaving 12 bases between the germline ends. The CDR3 DNA sequence: TGTGCCAGCAGTAAAACCAGACTGGGCTACACCTTC. Its protein is CASSKTRLGYTF.

The gene calls are TRBV4-2 and TRBJ1-2; no definite D call. The CDR3 extends over 12 amino acids. CDR1 is LGHNA, CDR2 YNFKEQ, per germline. The V end lost 0 bases, the J end lost 5 bases, and 4 bases lay between the germline ends. CDR3 nucleotides: TGTGCCAGCAGCCAAGATCCGTATGGCTACACCTTC. Its translation is CASSQDPYGYTF.

The chain joins TRBV11-3 to TRBJ2-1; D gene ambiguous. CDR3 length equals 11 residues. CDR1 and CDR2 from the germline V gene are SGHNT and YENEEA. V was trimmed by 5 bases and J by 9 bases, leaving 8 bases between them. CDR3 bases: TGTGCCAGCAGCAAAGCTGGTGAGCAGTTCTTC. This gives the protein CASSKAGEQFF.

The V call is TRBV5-1, the J call TRBJ2-7, with D possibly TRBD1 on 5 matching bases. V dropped 0 bases and J dropped 4 bases, with 8 bases sitting between them. Germline V lookup: CDR1 SGHRS, CDR2 YFSETQ. The CDR3 consists of 13 residues. In nucleotides, the CDR3 is TGCGCCAGCAGCTTGGGGACATGGTACGAGCAGTACTTC. This translates into CASSLGTWYEQYF.

The chain couples TRBV4-2 to TRBJ2-5; the match to TRBD2 covers 10 bases. V dropped 2 bases and J dropped 4; count of bases not matched to a gene: 13. CDR3 length: 18 amino acids. Germline CDR1 is LGHNA and CDR2 is YNFKEQ. The CDR3 region has the DNA TGTGCCAGCAGCCAACGGGCTAGCGGGAGTCTGGAGTCAGAGACCCAGTACTTC. It translates to CASSQRASGSLESETQYF.

This chain connects TRBV9 to TRBJ2-1; no definite D call. Germline CDR1 is SGDLS and CDR2 is YYNGEE. Trimming removed 0 bases at V and 6 bases at J, with 25 bases between. CDR3 length equals 19 residues. The CDR3 sequence: CASSVDVISPKGRVNEQFF. The DNA of the CDR3 is TGTGCCAGCAGCGTAGACGTTATTTCCCCCAAAGGTCGGGTCAATGAGCAGTTCTTC.

This sequence joins TRBV9 and TRBJ1-6; the match to TRBD1 covers 7 bases. Germline V gives CDR1 SGDLS, CDR2 YYNGEE. The J segment lost 0 bases and the V segment lost 4 bases, leaving 7 bases of the junction unmatched. The CDR3 runs to 17 residues. Here the CDR3 DNA reads TGTGCCAGCAGCACGACAGGGTCAAGCTCCTATAATTCACCCCTCCACTTT. Translated: CASSTTGSSSYNSPLHF.

V gene TRBV12-3 or TRBV12-4 combines with J gene TRBJ2-3; D remains ambiguous. CDR3 size: 12 residues. V shed 6 bases and J shed 3 bases, with 7 bases lying between them. Here the CDR3 reads CASSAMTDTQYF. The CDR3 bases are TGTGCCAGCAGCGCTATGACAGATACGCAGTATTTT.

The CDR3 loop is CASSEDRGISYNEQFF. CDR3 DNA sequence: TGTGCCAGCAGTGAAGACAGGGGTATTTCCTACAATGAGCAGTTCTTC. The V call is TRBV2, the J call TRBJ2-1, with 7 bases matching TRBD1. From germline, CDR1 is SNHLY and CDR2 FYNNEI. The CDR3 is 16 amino acids. V lost 1 base and J lost 1; bases outside the gene matches: 4.